This T cell receptor beta chain was profiled in a study of cytomegalovirus exposure and HLA in healthy donors. Study results and limitations: Follow-up analysis later connected one missense variant in DCLRE1C with trimming of TCR beta V- and J-genes. Altogether, 150 or so TCR beta chains were recorded as cytomegalovirus-associated. Analyzed later, association rates of TCRs varied across HLA loci, with DRB1 most and HLA-C fewest.

Germline CDR1 and CDR2: SGHVS and FNYEAQ. The CDR3 has 16 amino acids. Trimming stripped 2 bases from V and 0 bases from J, with 11 bases between. This PCR relied on a set of 60 Vbeta primers and 13 Jbeta primers. Original handling: Later reanalysis found around 80 million unique TCR beta chains, roughly 10 million of them shared. The data were produced by immunoSEQ multiplex PCR, yet TCRdb's version contains in-frame clones alone and is incomplete. Clone size and the V and J calls come from that table; the DNA yielded D and trimming. The data show around 150,000 clones, with about three quarters seen just once and approximately 0.89% held by the top ten. As regards this clone: Its antigen is still unknown.

This sequence was found in a woman aged 45-60 years in good health and CMV-seropositive. V gene TRBV7-6 combines with J gene TRBJ2-1; D gene unclear. Sequenced material: PBMCs. DNA of the CDR3: TGTGCCAGCAGCTTAACGGCGGAGAGCTCCTACAATGAGCAGTTCTTC. Its protein product is CASSLTAESSYNEQFF.